These 14 T cell receptor beta chains were all obtained from the same sample, sequenced in a study of CD8+CD57+ T cells in acquired aplastic anemia. Patients sequenced had flow cytometry evidence of CD8+CD57+ cell expansion. CDR3 and TCR beta VDJ profiling relied on genomic DNA as the template. TCRdb redid the calling of the reads with MiXCR, one entry per CDR3 protein. The sample yields roughly 180,000 distinct CDR3 sequences, roughly three fifths seen once. The sample taken for sequencing was sorted CD4+, CD8+, or CD8+CD57+ T cells (not recorded which) from PBMCs. The receptors shown here come from a human donor with aplastic anemia.

The chain is built from TRBV24-1 and TRBJ2-1; possible D gene TRBD1, 5 bases. Germline CDR1 reads KGHDR; CDR2 reads SFDVKD. The CDR3 has 14 residues. V lost 0 bases, J lost 3 bases, and 5 bases lay in between. In DNA, the CDR3 is TGTGCCACCAGTGATTTGGACAGCTACAATGAGCAGTTCTTC. This encodes CATSDLDSYNEQFF.

J is TRBJ1-6 and V is TRBV4-2; 9 positions agree with TRBD1. This CDR3 region has 16 residues. CDR1 is LGHNA, CDR2 YNFKEQ, per germline. The V gene end was trimmed by 2 bases and the J gene end by 8 bases; junction bases not matched to a gene: 7. The CDR3 bases are TGTGCCAGCAGCCAAACAGGGGGCGGGGGTTATTCACCCCTCCACTTT. Amino acid sequence: CASSQTGGGGYSPLHF.

The rearrangement uses TRBV20-1 and TRBJ1-6; D is uncertain. Germline CDR1 DFQATT, CDR2 SNEGSKA (reference sequence). Trimming took 6 bases from V and 8 from J, leaving 14 bases between them. CDR3 length equals 13 residues. The chain's CDR3 is CSALVGTDSPLHF. CDR3 nucleotide sequence: TGCAGTGCGTTAGTGGGTACGGATTCACCCCTCCACTTT.

V and J are TRBV20-1 and TRBJ2-7; D is uncertain. Deletions cut 5 bases from V and 1 base from J, with 15 bases between. The CDR3 sequence is 14 residues long. The germline V gene has CDR1 DFQATT and CDR2 SNEGSKA (reference sequence). Written as DNA, the CDR3 is TGCAGTGCTTTTGTCGCCGAACTTTCCTACGAGCAGTACTTC. Its translation: CSAFVAELSYEQYF.

This chain connects TRBV10-3 to TRBJ2-1, with D possibly TRBD1 on 6 matching bases. The germline V and J ends were trimmed by 10 bases and 2 bases, with 15 bases remaining between them. Germline V gives CDR1 ENHRY, CDR2 SYGVKD. The CDR3 consists of 14 residues. DNA for the CDR3: TGTGCCAGCACTAGGGACAACACCTACAATGAGCAGTTCTTC. It encodes CASTRDNTYNEQFF.

This clonotype was seen many times. The rearrangement joins TRBV24-1 to TRBJ2-1; no firm D call. The CDR3 covers 14 residues. V was trimmed by 0 bases and J by 10 bases, leaving 12 bases between them. Per germline, CDR1 KGHDR and CDR2 SFDVKD. For the CDR3, the DNA is TGTGCCACCAGTGATTTGCGGTCTGGTCCGGAGCAGTTCTTC. Protein sequence: CATSDLRSGPEQFF.

About this clonotype itself: Sequence at one end of the junction differs from germline and may be a read error. The gene calls are TRBV3-1 and TRBJ2-3, with 8 nucleotides matching TRBD2. This CDR3 has 17 amino acids. Germline assignment: CDR1 LGHDT and CDR2 YNNKEL (reference sequence). Written as DNA, the CDR3 is TGTGCTAGCAGCCAAGATTGGATAGCGGGGCAAACAGATACGCAGTATTTT. This codes for CASSQDWIAGQTDTQYF.

This chain uses TRBV2 with TRBJ2-7; D is possibly TRBD1 or TRBD2 (5 bases each). The CDR3 is 15 amino acids. Germline lookup yields CDR1 SNHLY and CDR2 FYNNEI. V gave up 0 bases and J gave up 0 bases, with 9 bases separating them. For the CDR3, the DNA is TGTGCCAGCAGTGAAGCGCTAGGGACCTCCTACGAGCAGTACTTC. Protein: CASSEALGTSYEQYF.

The V and J genes are TRBV7-3 and TRBJ2-7, with a possible D match to TRBD2 (5 bases). Germline loops: CDR1 SGHTA, CDR2 FQGTGA. With 5 bases removed from V and 5 bases from J, the gap between germline ends came to 13 bases. This CDR3 is built from 13 residues. The DNA of the CDR3 is TGTGCCAGCAGCCATGAGGGCAGCGACGAGCAGTACTTC. This encodes CASSHEGSDEQYF. Complete variable domain (other parts from reference TRBV7-3 and TRBJ2-7): GAGVSQTPSNKVTEKGKYVELRCDPISGHTALYWYRQSLGQGPEFLIYFQGTGAADDSGLPNDRFFAVRPEGSVSTLKIQRTERGDSAVYLCASSHEGSDEQYFGPGTRLTVT.

V is TRBV19 and J is TRBJ2-3, with 8 bases matching TRBD2. This CDR3 is 16 amino acids long. The V gene end was trimmed by 6 bases and the J gene end by 0 bases; junction bases not matched to a gene: 8. Germline V CDR1 and CDR2: LNHDA, SQIVND (reference sequence). CDR3 sequence reads: CASRPGAGGSTDTQYF. CDR3 DNA: TGTGCCAGTAGGCCGGGGGCGGGGGGTAGCACAGATACGCAGTATTTT.

V is TRBV12-3 or TRBV12-4 and J is TRBJ1-2, with a weak D call TRBD1 (6 bases). The germline V and J ends were trimmed by 9 bases and 3 bases, with 20 bases remaining between them. This CDR3 has 15 residues. Written as DNA, the CDR3 is TGTGCCAGTGGTTCTTGGGACACAGGTGACTATGGCTACACCTTC. Amino acid sequence: CASGSWDTGDYGYTF.

The CDR3 sequence: CASSQERGASGAYTDTQYF. As DNA, the CDR3 is TGCGCCAGCAGCCAAGAGCGAGGGGCTAGCGGGGCTTACACAGATACGCAGTATTTT. V gene TRBV4-1 combines with J gene TRBJ2-3; 9 bases align to TRBD2. Trimming cost V 0 bases and J 2 bases; bases outside gene matches: 12. Germline lookup yields CDR1 MGHRA and CDR2 YSYEKL. This CDR3 comprises 19 residues.

This clonotype showed up many times. The rearrangement joins TRBV11-3 to TRBJ2-1; 7 nucleotides line up with TRBD2. This CDR3 contains 18 residues. The germline CDR1 and CDR2 sequences are SGHNT and YENEEA. V dropped 3 bases and J dropped 7; count of bases not matched to a gene: 18. CDR3 DNA sequence: TGTGCCAGCAGCTTTTTCCGCTCCGGACTAGGGGCGGGGAATGAGCAGTTCTTC. Translated: CASSFFRSGLGAGNEQFF.

V is TRBV24-1 and J is TRBJ2-1, with 9 bases that match TRBD1. Unmatched junction bases numbered 12, after V lost 3 bases and J lost 7 bases. This CDR3 region has 17 residues. The germline V gene has CDR1 KGHDR and CDR2 SFDVKD. The CDR3 bases are TGTGCCACCAGTGATCGGGCAACAAGACAGGGGGTTAATGAGCAGTTCTTC. This sequence encodes CATSDRATRQGVNEQFF.